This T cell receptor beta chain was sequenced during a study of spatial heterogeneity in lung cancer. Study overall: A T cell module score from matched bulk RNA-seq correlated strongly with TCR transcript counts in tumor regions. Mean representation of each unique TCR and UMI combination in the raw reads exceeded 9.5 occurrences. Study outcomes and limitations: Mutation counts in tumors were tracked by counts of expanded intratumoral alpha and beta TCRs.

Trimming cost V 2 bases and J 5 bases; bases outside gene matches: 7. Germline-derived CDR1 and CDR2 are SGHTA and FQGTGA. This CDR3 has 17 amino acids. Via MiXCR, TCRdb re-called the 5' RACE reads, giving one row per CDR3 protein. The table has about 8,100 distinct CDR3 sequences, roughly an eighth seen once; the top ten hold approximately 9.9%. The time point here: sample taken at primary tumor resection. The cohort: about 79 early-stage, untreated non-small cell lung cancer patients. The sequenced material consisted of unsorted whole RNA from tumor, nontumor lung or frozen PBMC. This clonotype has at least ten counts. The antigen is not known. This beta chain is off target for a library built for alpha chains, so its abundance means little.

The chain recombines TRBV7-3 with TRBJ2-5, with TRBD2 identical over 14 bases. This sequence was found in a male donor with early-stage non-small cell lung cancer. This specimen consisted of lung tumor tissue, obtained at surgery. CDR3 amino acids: CASSLGTSGSRGETQYF. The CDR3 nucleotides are TGTGCCAGCAGCTTAGGGACTAGCGGGAGTCGGGGGGAGACCCAGTACTTC.